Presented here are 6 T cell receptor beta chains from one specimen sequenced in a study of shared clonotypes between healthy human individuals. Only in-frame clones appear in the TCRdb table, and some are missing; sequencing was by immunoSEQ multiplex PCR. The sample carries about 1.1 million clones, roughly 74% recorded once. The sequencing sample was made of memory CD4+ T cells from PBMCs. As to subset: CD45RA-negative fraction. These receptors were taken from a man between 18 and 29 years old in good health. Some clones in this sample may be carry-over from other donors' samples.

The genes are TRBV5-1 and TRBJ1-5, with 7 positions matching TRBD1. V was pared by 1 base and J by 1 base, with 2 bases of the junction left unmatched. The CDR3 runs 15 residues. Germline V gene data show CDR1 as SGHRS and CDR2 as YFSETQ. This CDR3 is CASSLKGQSNQPQHF. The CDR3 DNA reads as TGCGCCAGCAGCTTGAAGGGACAGAGCAATCAGCCCCAGCATTTT.

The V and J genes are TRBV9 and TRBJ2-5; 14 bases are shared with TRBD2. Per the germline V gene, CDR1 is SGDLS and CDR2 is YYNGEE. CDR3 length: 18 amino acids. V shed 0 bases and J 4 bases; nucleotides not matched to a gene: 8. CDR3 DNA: TGTGCCAGCAGCGTAGCCCCTGGGACTAGCGGGAGAAGAGAGACCCAGTACTTC. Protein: CASSVAPGTSGRRETQYF.

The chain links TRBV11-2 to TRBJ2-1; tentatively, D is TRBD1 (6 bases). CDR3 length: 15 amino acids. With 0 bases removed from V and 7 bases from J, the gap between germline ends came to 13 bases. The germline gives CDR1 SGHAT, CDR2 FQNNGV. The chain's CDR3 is CASSLDPGTQNEQFF. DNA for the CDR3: TGTGCCAGCAGCTTAGATCCTGGGACACAGAATGAGCAGTTCTTC.

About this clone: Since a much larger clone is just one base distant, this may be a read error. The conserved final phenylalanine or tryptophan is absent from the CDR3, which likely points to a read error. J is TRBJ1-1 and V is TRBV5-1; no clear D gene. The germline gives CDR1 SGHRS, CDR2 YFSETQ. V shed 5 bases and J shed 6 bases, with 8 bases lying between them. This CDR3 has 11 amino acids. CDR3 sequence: CASRDYSEAFL. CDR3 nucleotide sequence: TGCGCCAGCAGGGATTATTCTGAAGCTTTCCTT.

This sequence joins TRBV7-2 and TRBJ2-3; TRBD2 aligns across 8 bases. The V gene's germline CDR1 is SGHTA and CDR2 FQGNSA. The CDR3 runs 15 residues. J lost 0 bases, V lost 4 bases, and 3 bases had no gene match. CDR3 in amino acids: CASSSSGRSTDTQYF. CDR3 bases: TGTGCCAGCAGCTCTAGCGGGCGCAGCACAGATACGCAGTATTTT. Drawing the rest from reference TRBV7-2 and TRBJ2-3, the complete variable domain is GAGVSQSPSNKVTEKGKDVELRCDPISGHTALYWYRQSLGQGLEFLIYFQGNSAPDKSGLPSDRFSAERTGGSVSTLTIQRTQQEDSAVYLCASSSSGRSTDTQYFGPGTRLTVL.

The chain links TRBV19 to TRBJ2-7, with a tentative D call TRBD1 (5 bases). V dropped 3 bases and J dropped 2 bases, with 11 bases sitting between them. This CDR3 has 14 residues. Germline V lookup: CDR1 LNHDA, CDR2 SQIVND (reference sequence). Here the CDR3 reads CASSIRGFPYEQYF. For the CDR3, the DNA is TGTGCCAGTAGTATTAGGGGATTCCCCTACGAGCAGTACTTC.